This T cell receptor (beta chain) comes out of a study of T cell repertoires in cytomegalovirus infection (dated by TCRdb to between 2018 and 2021). For the study in its entirety: Alongside well-studied HLA-B-restricted epitopes, the peptide stimulations were aimed at recently identified HLA-C-restricted CMV epitopes, whose presentation resists viral immunomodulation. The HLA type of each donor mattered for the analysis, because public TCR beta signatures pointed to carriage of CMV infection along with the matching HLA type. Here is what the overall study found, with its caveats: Cumulative frequency of public TCR beta family members discriminated carriers of CMV infection plus the relevant HLA type in this cohort and an independent roughly 340-donor cohort. In the ex vivo response, HLA-C-restricted CMV-specific TCR beta clonotypes were dominant, and in two of eight donors the single most frequent clonotype came from this HLA-C-restricted group.

CDR1 and CDR2 were assigned from the germline V gene as SGHVT and SQSDAQ. Spanning cysteine to phenylalanine, the CDR3 consists of 15 amino acids. This entry keeps only the CDR3 DNA: 45 bases, framed from base 1. The V end loses 1 base and the J end loses 2 bases, and a stretch of 12 bases separates them. This clonotype came up a few times. Its antigen has not been determined. No base quality information exists; no much larger clone differs at one position. Sequencing was performed on an Illumina HiSeq 1500. The public reads were reanalyzed by TCRdb: fastp trimming at Q25, MiXCR alignment, in-frame beta chains only. Merged by CDR3 protein, the rows form single entries marked with the most common genes and DNA. The sample table holds about 310,000 distinct CDR3 sequences, of which roughly 25% were seen once. The ten largest clones represent 10% to 15% of the sample. Explained via the paper, the treatment or condition label denotes: in vitro stimulation with specific CMV peptide epitopes to enrich CMV-specific T cells.

The sequence is built from TRBV7-4 and TRBJ2-7, with no D gene named confidently. This sequence originates from a human donor in good health (CMV status not recorded). Some clones in this sample may be carry-over from other donors' samples. Sequencing was performed on cultured PBMCs, taken from culture after CMV antigen stimulation. The sequenced DNA is TGTGCCAGCAGCTTAGGTTTGGGGAAAACCTACGAGCAGTACTTC. Its translation reads: CASSLGLGKTYEQYF.